This paragraph covers one T cell receptor (beta chain) sequence. Seattle patient enrollment occurred during active infection, with longitudinal follow-up thereafter. Per the original data handling: How many nucleated cells were present was estimated from reference gene primer amplification. The assay was immunoSEQ multiplex PCR, and TCRdb's table has in-frame clones only and misses some. V, J and clone size derive from that table, while D and trimming were established from the DNA sequence. The data contain 200,000 to 250,000 clones, 75% to 90% of them singletons. These data belong to a study of blood T cell repertoires in COVID-19. Study in general: Samples of COVID-19 (acute and convalescent) were obtained from the United States, Italy and Spain. T cells, B-cell-depleted T cells, or PBMCs supplied cDNA or gDNA.

With V trimmed by 2 bases and J by 4 bases, 8 bases remained unmatched. The CDR3 is 15 amino acids. The V gene's germline CDR1 is SGHKS and CDR2 YYEKEE (reference sequence). Source material: peripheral blood. The TCR originated in a man aged 25 to 40 with COVID-19, enrolled during active disease. The V and J genes are TRBV5-5 and TRBJ1-2; 7 nucleotides match TRBD1. The CDR3 spells CASSFGEGGVYGYTF. As DNA, the CDR3 is TGTGCCAGCAGCTTCGGCGAAGGGGGCGTCTATGGCTACACCTTC.